Sequencing of this T cell receptor (beta chain) was carried out in a study of T cell responses to AZD1222 COVID-19 vaccine. Germline assignment: CDR1 SGHAT and CDR2 FQDESV (reference sequence). V trimming: 4 bases; J trimming: 1 base; junction bases outside the gene matches: 9. This CDR3 is 16 amino acids long. Repertoires were generated with immunoSEQ multiplex PCR, while TCRdb's copy carries only in-frame clones and drops some. Here the sample spans 180,000 or so clones, just under 95% being singletons. This clone was detected a few times. This receptor was obtained from an adult who received the MenACWY meningococcal vaccine as a control. The specimen was peripheral blood, collected 28 days after the second dose of the MenACWY control vaccine. V and J are TRBV11-1 and TRBJ2-5; TRBD1 matches 7 bases. This CDR3 reads CASSSAPGGFQETQYF. CDR3 nucleotide sequence: TGTGCCAGCAGCTCAGCCCCAGGGGGATTCCAAGAGACCCAGTACTTC.